The TCR beta chain under discussion was sequenced for a study of blood T cell repertoires in COVID-19. As for the study in general: Donors in the United States, Italy and Spain gave samples during acute or convalescent COVID-19.

This clone showed up just once. As originally analysed: Reference gene primer amplification gave estimated nucleated cell counts. The repertoire was sequenced with immunoSEQ multiplex PCR; TCRdb's copy has only in-frame clones and lacks some. The V and J calls and clone size were taken over from that table, and D and trimming were inferred from the DNA. Among 200,000 to 300,000 clones, roughly 80% were seen once, and the ten largest hold about 7.4%. Germline CDR1 reads MNHEY; CDR2 reads SVGAGI. V shed 5 bases, J shed 4 bases, and the junction held 4 bases outside the gene matches. The CDR3 extends over 13 amino acids.

This clonotype was sampled from a woman over 75 with acute or convalescent COVID-19. The J gene is TRBJ1-2, the V gene TRBV6-5; 7 nucleotides agree with TRBD1. Sequences were obtained from peripheral blood. As DNA, the CDR3 is TGTGCCAGCAGTCGACAGGGTGCCTATGGCTACACCTTC. Amino acids: CASSRQGAYGYTF.